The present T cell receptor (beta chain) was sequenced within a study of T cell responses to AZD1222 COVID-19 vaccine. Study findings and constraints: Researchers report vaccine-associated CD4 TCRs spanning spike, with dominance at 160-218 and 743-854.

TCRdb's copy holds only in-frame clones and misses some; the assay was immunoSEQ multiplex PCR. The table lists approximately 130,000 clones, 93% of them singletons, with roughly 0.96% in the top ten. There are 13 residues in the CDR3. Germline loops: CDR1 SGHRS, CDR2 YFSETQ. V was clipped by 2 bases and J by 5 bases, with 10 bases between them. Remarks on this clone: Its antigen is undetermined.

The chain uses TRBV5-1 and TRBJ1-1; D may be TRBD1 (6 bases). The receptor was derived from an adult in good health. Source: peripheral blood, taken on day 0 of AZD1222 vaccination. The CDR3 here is CASSFQGRTEAFF. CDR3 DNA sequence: TGCGCCAGCAGCTTTCAGGGGAGAACTGAAGCTTTCTTT.